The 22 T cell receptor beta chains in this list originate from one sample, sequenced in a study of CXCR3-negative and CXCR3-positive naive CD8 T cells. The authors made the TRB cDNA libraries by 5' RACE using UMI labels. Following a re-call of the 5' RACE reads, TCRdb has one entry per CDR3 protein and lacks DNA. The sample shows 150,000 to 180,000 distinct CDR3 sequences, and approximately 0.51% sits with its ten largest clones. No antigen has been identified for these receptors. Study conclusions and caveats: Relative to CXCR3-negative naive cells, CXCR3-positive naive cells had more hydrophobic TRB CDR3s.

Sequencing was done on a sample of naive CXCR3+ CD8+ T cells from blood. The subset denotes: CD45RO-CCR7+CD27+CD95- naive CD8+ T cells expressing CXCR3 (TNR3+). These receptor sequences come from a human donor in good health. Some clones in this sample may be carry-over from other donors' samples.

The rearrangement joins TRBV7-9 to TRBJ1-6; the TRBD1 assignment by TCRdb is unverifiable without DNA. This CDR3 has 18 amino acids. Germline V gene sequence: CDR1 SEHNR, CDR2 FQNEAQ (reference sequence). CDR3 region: CASSSPSPGPRERSPLHF.

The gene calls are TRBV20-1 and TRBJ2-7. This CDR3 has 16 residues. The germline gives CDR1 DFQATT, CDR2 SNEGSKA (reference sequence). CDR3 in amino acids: CSARDLDGVLPYEQYF.

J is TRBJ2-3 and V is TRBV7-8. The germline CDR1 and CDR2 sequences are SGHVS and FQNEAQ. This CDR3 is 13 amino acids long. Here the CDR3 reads CASSIQVTDTQYF.

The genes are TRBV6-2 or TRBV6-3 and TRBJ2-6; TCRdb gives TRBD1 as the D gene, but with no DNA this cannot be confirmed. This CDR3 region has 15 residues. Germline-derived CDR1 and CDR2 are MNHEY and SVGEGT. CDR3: CASSRDTAGANVLTF.

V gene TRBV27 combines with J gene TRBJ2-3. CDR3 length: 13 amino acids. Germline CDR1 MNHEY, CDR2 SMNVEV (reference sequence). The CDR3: CASSLSATDTQYF.

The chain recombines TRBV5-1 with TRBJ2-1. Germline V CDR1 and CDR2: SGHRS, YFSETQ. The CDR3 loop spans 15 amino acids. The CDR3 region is CASSSGGGVYNEQFF.

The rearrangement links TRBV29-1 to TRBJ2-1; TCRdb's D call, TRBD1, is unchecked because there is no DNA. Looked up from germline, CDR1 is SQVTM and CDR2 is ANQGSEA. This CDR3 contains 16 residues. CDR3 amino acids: CSVEDSDRGLKNEQFF.

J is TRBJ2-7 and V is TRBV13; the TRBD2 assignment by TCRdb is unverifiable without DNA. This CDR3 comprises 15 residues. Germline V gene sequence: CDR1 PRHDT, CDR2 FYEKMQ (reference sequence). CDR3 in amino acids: CASSPGSAGGYEQYF.

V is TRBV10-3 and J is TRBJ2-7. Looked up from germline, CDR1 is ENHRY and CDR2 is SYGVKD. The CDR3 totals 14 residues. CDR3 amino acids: CAISESVGYNEQYF.

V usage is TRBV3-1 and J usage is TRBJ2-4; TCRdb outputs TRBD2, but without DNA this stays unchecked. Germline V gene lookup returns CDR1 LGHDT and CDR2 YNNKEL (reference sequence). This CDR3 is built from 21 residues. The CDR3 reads CASSQDSGGSGDIAAKNIQYF. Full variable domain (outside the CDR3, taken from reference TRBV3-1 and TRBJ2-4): DTAVSQTPKYLVTQMGNDKSIKCEQNLGHDTMYWYKQDSKKFLKIMFSYNNKELIINETVPNRFSPKSPDKAHLNLHINSLELGDSAVYFCASSQDSGGSGDIAAKNIQYFGAGTRLSVL.

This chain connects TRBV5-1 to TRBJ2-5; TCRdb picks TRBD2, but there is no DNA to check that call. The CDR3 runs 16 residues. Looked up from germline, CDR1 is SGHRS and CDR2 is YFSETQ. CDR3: CASSLGRGLVGEAQYF.

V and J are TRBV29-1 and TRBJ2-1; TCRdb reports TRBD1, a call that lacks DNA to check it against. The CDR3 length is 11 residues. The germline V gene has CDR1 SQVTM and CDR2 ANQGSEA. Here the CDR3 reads CSVVEGGVPFF.

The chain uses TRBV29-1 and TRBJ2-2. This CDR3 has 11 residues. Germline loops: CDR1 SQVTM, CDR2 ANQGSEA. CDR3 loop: CSALINGELFF.

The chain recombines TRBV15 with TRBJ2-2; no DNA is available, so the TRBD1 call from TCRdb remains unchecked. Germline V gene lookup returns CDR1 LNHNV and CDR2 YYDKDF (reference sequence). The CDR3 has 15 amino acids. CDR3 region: CATSSEYPGTGELFF.

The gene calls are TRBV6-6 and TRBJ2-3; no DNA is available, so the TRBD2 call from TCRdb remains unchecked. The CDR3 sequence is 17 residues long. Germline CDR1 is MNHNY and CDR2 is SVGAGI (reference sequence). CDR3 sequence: CASSYESTVSGGDTQYF.

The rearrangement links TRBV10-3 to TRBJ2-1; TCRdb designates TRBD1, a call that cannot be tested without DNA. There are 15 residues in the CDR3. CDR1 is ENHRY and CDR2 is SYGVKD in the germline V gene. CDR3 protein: CAISDGYETLSEQFF.

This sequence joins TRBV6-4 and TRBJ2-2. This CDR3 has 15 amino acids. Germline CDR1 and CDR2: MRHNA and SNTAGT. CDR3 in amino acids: CASSEDPGDAGELFF.

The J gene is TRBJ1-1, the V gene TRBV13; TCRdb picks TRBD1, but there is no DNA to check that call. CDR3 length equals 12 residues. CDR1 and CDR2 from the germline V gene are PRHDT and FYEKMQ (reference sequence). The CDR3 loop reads CASSLATSGGFF.

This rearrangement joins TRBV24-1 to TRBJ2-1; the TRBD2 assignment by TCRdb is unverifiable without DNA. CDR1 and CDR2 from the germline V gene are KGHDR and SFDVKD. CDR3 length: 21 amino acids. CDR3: CATSDPTAPTSGPGDYNEQFF.

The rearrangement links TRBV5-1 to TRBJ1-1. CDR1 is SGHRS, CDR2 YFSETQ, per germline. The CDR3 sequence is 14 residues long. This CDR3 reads CASSLGGGYTEAFF. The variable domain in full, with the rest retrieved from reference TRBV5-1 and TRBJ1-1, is KAGVTQTPRYLIKTRGQQVTLSCSPISGHRSVSWYQQTPGQGLQFLFEYFSETQRNKGNFPGRFSGRQFSNSRSEMNVSTLELGDSALYLCASSLGGGYTEAFFGQGTRLTVV.

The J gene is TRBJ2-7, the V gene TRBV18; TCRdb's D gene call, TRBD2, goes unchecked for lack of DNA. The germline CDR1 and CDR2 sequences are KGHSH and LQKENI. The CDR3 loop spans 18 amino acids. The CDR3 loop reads CASSPGLAGVFVSYEQYF.

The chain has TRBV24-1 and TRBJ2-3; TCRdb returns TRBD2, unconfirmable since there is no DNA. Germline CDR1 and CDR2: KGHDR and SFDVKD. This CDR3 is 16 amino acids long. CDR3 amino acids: CATSDLAGLGTDTQYF.